This T cell receptor (beta chain) originates from a study of CXCR3-negative and CXCR3-positive naive CD8 T cells (dated by TCRdb to about 2019). With respect to the entire study: In total, about 135 million TRB reads were obtained, which works out to roughly 1.5 +/- 0.3 million reads per library. Diversity and physicochemical repertoire analyses covered around 10 donors pooled from two independent experiments. Naive subsets from roughly 5 donors and memory cells from 3 donors were included in the TRBV-TRBJ cluster analysis. Overall study results and their limits: TRB CDR3s from CXCR3-positive naive cells showed higher hydrophobicity (lower Kidera factor 4), lower energy, and higher strength and volume indices than CXCR3-negative naive cells. Because surface CD5, which has been linked to self-reactivity in mice, was comparable between naive subsets, TCR interaction strength was also inferred from TRB CDR3 physicochemical properties. TRBV-TRBJ usage was similar between naive CXCR3-negative and CXCR3-positive cells from the same donor, while memory cells showed distinct patterns. CXCR3 expression partially decreased after cryopreservation, so most assays used freshly isolated PBMCs. Both naive subsets had comparably high repertoire diversity, while memory CD8+ T cells had much lower repertoire diversity.

For every CD8+ T cell subset, 300,000 cells were flow-sorted straight into RLT lysis buffer, and each subset was sorted in triplicate. Naive CD8+ T cells were defined stringently as CD45RO-CCR7+CD27+CD95- to exclude memory contaminants. Peripheral blood mononuclear cells were isolated from buffy coats by standard density gradient centrifugation. A FACSAria III was used to flow-sort naive CD8+ T cells into CXCR3-negative and CXCR3-positive populations. An RNeasy Mini Kit was used to extract total RNA from the sorted cells. The germline V gene encodes CDR1 SQVTM and CDR2 ANQGSEA. The CDR3 runs 13 residues from the cysteine to the phenylalanine. Only the protein sequence is given. The reads were generated on a NextSeq 550. The Human TCR Profiling Kit (MiLaboratory) was used to make UMI-labeled 5' RACE TRB cDNA libraries. The full amount of extracted RNA was used for cDNA synthesis, and the full amount of resulting cDNA was used for PCR amplification. The libraries were made side by side, with each library going through the same number of PCR cycles. In the paper's pipeline: About 54,000 +/- 9,700 unique UMI-labeled TRB cDNA molecules per library were extracted with MIGEC and MiXCR, with at least two reads per UMI required. An average of around 40,000 +/- 10,000 functional in-frame TRB CDR3 nucleotide clonotypes without stop codons was found per library. After each sample was downsampled to 5000 UMI-labeled TRB molecules, VDJtools was used to calculate diversity metrics such as normalized Shannon-Wiener and Chao1. VDJtools was used to calculate clonotype-size-weighted physicochemical properties of the central five CDR3 residues, namely interaction energy, strength, volume and Kidera factor 4. Following TCRdb reprocessing, every CDR3 protein sequence forms one entry, and DNA is not provided. The authors' filters were not applied to this entry. This sample's table lists thousands of distinct CDR3 sequences. The ten largest make up more than 1% of the sample.

Turning to this clonotype: What this receptor recognizes is not known.

This chain is built from TRBV29-1 and TRBJ1-4. The sequenced material came from naive CXCR3+ CD8+ T cells from blood. What the cell subset or site label conveys for this sample: CD45RO-CCR7+CD27+CD95- naive CD8+ T cells expressing CXCR3 (TNR3+). This TCR derives from a human donor in good health. Some clones in this sample may be carry-over from other donors' samples. The encoded CDR3 is CSVGRVANEKLFF.